This TCR beta chain is from a study of blood T cell repertoires in COVID-19 (dated by TCRdb to 2018 to 2020). Some background on the complete study: Samples from collaborators originated in the United States, Italy and Spain and spanned both the acute and convalescent phases of COVID-19. Where available, HLA class I and class II types were obtained from metadata supplied by the sample provider rather than from assay-based typing. The sample metadata nearly always contained a de-identified subject ID, COVID-19 status, age in years and sex. The dataset comprised deeply sampled blood TCRbeta repertoires from subjects exposed to, actively infected with, or recovered from COVID-19. Samples were obtained from the ongoing ImmuneRACE study (first 160 participants) and from 1,254 subjects provided by 6 global collaborators. The repertoires were released in a freely available public database intended as a resource for research on the immune response to SARS-CoV-2. The material from the prospective study consisted of cDNA or gDNA derived from T cells, B-cell-depleted T cells, or PBMCs.

TCRbeta CDR3 regions were amplified from genomic DNA using the immunoSEQ Assay, a bias-controlled multiplex PCR. The source study handled its data this way. The number of nucleated cells in each sample was estimated from the amplification of reference gene primers within the assay. To quantify the absolute abundance of each unique TCRbeta CDR3 rearrangement, sequence reads were collapsed and filtered. For each sample, productive Simpson clonality was calculated as the square root of Simpson's diversity index across productive rearrangements. This immuneACCESS table, as held by TCRdb, lists in-frame sequences with V and J called but not all clones. Of the missing ones, under half trace to an unresolved V gene in checked studies; the others have no known cause. V and J calls and clone size are as listed in that table; D and trimming were resolved from the DNA. The sample profile shows tens of thousands of clones; roughly nine tenths of them were found once. The ten largest clones represent roughly 6% of the sample.

The research as a whole found: How much clinical and demographic metadata was included differed by source and by participant, and the metadata was provided uncurated.

About this clone: No cognate antigen has been identified for it. No much larger clone exists at a distance of one base, and base qualities are not known.

From cysteine to phenylalanine, the CDR3 is 14 amino acids long. Left in the record is the CDR3 DNA by itself, 42 bases read in frame from the first base. The germline V gene gives CDR1 as SQVTM and CDR2 as ANQGSEA. V has 8 bases trimmed and J has 3 bases trimmed; junction bases matching no gene number 7. The collaborating institutions used their own protocols to collect whole blood in K2EDTA tubes. For TCRbeta analysis, collaborators shipped samples as frozen whole blood, isolated PBMCs, or DNA extracted from either of those sample types. The receptor's source is a human donor in a cohort sampled during active COVID-19. The V and J segments used are TRBV29-1 and TRBJ2-1, with 10 central nucleotides matching TRBD2. Sequencing input: peripheral blood. The encoded CDR3 is CSTASGSGYNEQFF. The sequenced DNA is TGCAGCACCGCTAGCGGGAGCGGCTACAATGAGCAGTTCTTC.